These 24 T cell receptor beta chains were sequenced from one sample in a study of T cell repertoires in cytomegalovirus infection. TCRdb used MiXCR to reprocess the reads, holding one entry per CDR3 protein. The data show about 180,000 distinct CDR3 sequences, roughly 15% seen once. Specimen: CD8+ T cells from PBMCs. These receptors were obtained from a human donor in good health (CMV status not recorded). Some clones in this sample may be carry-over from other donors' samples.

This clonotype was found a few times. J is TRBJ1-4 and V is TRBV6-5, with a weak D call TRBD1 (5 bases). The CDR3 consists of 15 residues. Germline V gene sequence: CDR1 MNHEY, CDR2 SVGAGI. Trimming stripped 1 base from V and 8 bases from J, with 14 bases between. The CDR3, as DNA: TGTGCCAGCAGTTACTTGGGGGAAGCGGACGAAAAACTGTTTTTT. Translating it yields CASSYLGEADEKLFF.

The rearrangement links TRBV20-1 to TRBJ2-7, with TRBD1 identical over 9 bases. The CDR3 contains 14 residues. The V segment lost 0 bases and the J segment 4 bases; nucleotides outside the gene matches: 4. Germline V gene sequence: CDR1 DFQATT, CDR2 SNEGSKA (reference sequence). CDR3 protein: CSARDKDRGYEQYF. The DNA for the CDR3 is TGCAGTGCTAGAGACAAGGACAGGGGTTACGAGCAGTACTTC.

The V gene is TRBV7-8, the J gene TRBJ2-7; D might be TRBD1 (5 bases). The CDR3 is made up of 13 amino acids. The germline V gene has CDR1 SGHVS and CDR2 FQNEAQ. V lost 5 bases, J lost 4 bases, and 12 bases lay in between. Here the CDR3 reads CASSEQDRYEQYF. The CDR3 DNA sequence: TGTGCCAGCAGCGAACAGGATAGGTACGAGCAGTACTTC.

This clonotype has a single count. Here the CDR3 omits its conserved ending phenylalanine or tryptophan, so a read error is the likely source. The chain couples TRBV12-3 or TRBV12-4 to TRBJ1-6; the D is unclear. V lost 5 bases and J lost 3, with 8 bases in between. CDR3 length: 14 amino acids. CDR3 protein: CASSPSIYNSPLHL. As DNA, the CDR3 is TGTGCCAGCAGTCCTAGCATCTATAATTCACCCCTCCACTTG.

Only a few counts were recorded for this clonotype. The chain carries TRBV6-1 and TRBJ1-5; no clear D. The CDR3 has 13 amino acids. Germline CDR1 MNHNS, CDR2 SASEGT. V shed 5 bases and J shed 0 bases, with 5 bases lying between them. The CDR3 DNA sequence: TGTGCCAGCAGTACCCCTAGCAATCAGCCCCAGCATTTT. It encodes CASSTPSNQPQHF.

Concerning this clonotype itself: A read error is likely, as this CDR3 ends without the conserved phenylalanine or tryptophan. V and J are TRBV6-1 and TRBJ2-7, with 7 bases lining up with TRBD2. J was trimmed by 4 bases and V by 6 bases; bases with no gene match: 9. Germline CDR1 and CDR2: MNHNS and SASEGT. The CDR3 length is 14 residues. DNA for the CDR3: TGTGCCAGCAGGAGGGGAGGGGTTATATACGAGCAGTACTTG. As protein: CASRRGGVIYEQYL.

The CDR3 protein is CSVYPSGKETQYF. Here the CDR3 DNA reads TGCAGCGTCTACCCTAGCGGGAAAGAGACCCAGTACTTC. This chain uses TRBV29-1 with TRBJ2-5, with TRBD2 matching over 9 bases. CDR3 length: 13 amino acids. CDR1 and CDR2 from the germline V gene are SQVTM and ANQGSEA. Trimming removed 6 bases from V and 3 bases from J; junction bases left unmatched: 5.

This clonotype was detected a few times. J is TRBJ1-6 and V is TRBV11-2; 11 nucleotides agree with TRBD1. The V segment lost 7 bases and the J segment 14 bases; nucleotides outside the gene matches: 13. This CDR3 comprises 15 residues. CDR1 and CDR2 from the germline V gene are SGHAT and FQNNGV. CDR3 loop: CASNPPGQGVKSLHF. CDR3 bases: TGTGCCAGCAACCCTCCGGGACAGGGGGTTAAATCCCTCCACTTT.

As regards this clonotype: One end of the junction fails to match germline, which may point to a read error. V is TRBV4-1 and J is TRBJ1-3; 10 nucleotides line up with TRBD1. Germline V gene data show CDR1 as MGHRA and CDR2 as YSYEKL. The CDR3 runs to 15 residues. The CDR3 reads CASSQVRTGGFDGDF. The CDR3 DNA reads TGCGCCAGCAGCCAAGTCCGGACAGGGGGGTTCGATGGAGATTTT.

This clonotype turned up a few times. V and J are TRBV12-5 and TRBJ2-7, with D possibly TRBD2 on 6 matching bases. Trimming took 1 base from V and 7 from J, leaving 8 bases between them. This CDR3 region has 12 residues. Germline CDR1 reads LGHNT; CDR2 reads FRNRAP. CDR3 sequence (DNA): TGTGCTAGTGGTTTGGGACTAGATGAGCAGTACTTC. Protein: CASGLGLDEQYF.

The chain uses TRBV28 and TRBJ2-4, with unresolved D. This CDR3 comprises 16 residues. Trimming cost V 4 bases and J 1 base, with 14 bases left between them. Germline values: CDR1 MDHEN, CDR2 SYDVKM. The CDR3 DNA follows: TGTGCCAGCAGTTCTATTATGATGTCGGCCAAAAACATTCAGTACTTC. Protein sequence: CASSSIMMSAKNIQYF. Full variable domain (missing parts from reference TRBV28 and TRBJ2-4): DVKVTQSSRYLVKRTGEKVFLECVQDMDHENMFWYRQDPGLGLRLIYFSYDVKMKEKGDIPEGYSVSREKKERFSLILESASTNQTSMYLCASSSIMMSAKNIQYFGAGTRLSVL.

CDR3 in DNA: TGTGCCAGCAGTTACGGACGGGGTAGCAATCAGCCCCAGCATTTT. As protein: CASSYGRGSNQPQHF. This sequence joins TRBV6-2 or TRBV6-3 and TRBJ1-5; no clear D. This CDR3 has 15 amino acids. Trimming stripped 2 bases from V and 0 bases from J, with 8 bases between. The germline V gene encodes CDR1 MNHEY and CDR2 SVGEGT.

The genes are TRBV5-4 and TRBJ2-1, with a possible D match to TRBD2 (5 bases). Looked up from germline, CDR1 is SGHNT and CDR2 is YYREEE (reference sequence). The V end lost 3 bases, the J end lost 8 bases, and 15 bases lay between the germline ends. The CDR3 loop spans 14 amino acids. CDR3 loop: CASSSGVGWDEQFF. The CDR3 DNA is TGTGCCAGCAGCTCCGGGGTGGGGTGGGATGAGCAGTTCTTC.

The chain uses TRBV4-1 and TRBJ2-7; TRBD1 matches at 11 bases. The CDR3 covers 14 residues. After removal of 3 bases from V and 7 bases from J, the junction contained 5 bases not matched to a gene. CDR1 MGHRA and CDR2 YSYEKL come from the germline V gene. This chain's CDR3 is CASSQWGQGGEQYF. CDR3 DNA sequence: TGCGCCAGCAGCCAGTGGGGACAGGGGGGAGAGCAGTACTTC.

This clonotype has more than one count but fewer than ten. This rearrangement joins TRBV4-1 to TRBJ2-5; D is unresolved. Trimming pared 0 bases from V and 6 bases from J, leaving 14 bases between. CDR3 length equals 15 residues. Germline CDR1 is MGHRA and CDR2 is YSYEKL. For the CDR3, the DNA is TGCGCCAGCAGCCAAGAGGACGTCGGGCACAAGACCCAGTACTTC. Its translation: CASSQEDVGHKTQYF.

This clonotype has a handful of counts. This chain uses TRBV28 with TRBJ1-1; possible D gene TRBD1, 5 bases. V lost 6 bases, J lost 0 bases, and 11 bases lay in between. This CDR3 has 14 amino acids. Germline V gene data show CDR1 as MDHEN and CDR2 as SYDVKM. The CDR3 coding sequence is TGTGCCAGCAGCTTAAGGGGCGTGAACACTGAAGCTTTCTTT. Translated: CASSLRGVNTEAFF.

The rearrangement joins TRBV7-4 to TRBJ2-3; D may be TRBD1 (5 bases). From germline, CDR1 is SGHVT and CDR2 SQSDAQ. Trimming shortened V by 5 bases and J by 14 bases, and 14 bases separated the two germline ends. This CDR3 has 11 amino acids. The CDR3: CASSPDAQGYF. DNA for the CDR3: TGTGCCAGCAGCCCTGACGCCCAGGGGTATTTT.

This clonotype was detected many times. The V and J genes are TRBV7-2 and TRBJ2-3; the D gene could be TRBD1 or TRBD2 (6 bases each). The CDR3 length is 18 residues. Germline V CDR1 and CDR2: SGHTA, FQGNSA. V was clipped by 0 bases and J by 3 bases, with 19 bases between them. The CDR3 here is CASSLALLEGDWTDTQYF. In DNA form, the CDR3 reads TGTGCCAGCAGCTTAGCCCTGTTGGAGGGGGATTGGACAGATACGCAGTATTTT.

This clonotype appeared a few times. Here the CDR3 reads CSVRGSSYEQYF. CDR3 nucleotides: TGCAGCGTTCGGGGGAGCTCCTACGAGCAGTACTTC. The chain is built from TRBV29-1 and TRBJ2-7, with D perhaps matching TRBD2 (6 bases). Germline CDR1 is SQVTM and CDR2 is ANQGSEA. Trimming removed 5 bases from V and 0 bases from J, with 8 bases in between. This CDR3 has 12 residues.

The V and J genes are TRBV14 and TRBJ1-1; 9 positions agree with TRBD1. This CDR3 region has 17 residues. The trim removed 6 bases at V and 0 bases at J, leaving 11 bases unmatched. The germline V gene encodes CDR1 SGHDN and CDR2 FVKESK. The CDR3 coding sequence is TGTGCCAGCAGGCCAGGACAGGGGCTTCTCATGAACACTGAAGCTTTCTTT. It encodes CASRPGQGLLMNTEAFF.

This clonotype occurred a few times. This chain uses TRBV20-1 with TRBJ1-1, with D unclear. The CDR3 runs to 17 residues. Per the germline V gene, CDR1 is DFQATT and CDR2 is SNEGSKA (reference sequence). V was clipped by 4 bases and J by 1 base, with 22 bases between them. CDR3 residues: CSAKTLMMSGANTEAFF. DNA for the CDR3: TGCAGTGCTAAAACCCTTATGATGAGCGGAGCGAACACTGAAGCTTTCTTT.

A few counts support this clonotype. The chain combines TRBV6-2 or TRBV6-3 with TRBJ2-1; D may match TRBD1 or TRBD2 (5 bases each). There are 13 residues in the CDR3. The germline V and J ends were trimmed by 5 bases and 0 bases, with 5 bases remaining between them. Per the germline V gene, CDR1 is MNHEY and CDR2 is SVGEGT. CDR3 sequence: CASSGGSYNEQFF. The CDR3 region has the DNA TGTGCCAGCAGTGGGGGCTCCTACAATGAGCAGTTCTTC.

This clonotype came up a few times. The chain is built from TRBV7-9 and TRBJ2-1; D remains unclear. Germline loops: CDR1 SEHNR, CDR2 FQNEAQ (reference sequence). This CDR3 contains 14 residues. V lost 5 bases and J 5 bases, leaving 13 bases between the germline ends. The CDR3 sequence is CASSLPIKNNEQFF. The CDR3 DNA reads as TGTGCCAGCAGCCTTCCGATAAAGAACAATGAGCAGTTCTTC.

CDR3 in DNA: TGTGCCAGCAGCTTCGGCACAGAACTTGAAAAACTGTTTTTT. Encoded protein: CASSFGTELEKLFF. The V and J genes are TRBV7-9 and TRBJ1-4; D ambiguous. This CDR3 region has 14 residues. V lost 3 bases and J 7 bases, leaving 12 bases between the germline ends. The germline CDR1 and CDR2 sequences are SEHNR and FQNEAQ (reference sequence).